The rows below give T cell receptor beta chains drawn from one sample of a study of OX40 agonist ivuxolimab in advanced cancers. The protocol was immunoSEQ multiplex PCR, while the TCRdb copy is restricted to in-frame clones and leaves out a portion. The sample lists over 10,000 clones; about 93% were seen once. The sample in question was CD4+ or CD8+ T cells sorted from blood, obtained in a trial of the OX40 agonist ivuxolimab. The receptors were gathered from an adult with an advanced solid tumor such as melanoma, head and neck, liver or kidney cancer. The CDR3 runs from the conserved cysteine through the conserved F or W. The D gene is left open where the match is weak. Size is stated for part of the rows, as once, few or many counts, or as a class when the clone is expanded.

d_call: -; j_call: TRBJ2-7; v_call: TRBV6-5; clone_size: -; cdr3_aa: CASSPTTTYEQYF; cdr3_nt: TGTGCCAGCAGCCCTACAACTACCTACGAGCAGTACTTC
d_call: TRBD1; j_call: TRBJ1-1; v_call: TRBV25-1; clone_size: -; cdr3_aa: CASSESGTGDTEAFF; cdr3_nt: TGTGCCAGCAGTGAATCGGGGACAGGGGACACTGAAGCTTTCTTT
d_call: TRBD1; j_call: TRBJ2-1; v_call: TRBV6-5; clone_size: -; cdr3_aa: CASSYSGTGVVNEQFF; cdr3_nt: TGTGCCAGCAGTTATTCCGGGACAGGGGTAGTGAATGAGCAGTTCTTC
d_call: TRBD2; j_call: TRBJ2-2; v_call: TRBV9; clone_size: -; cdr3_aa: CASSTPSGGALNTGELFF; cdr3_nt: TGTGCCAGCAGCACTCCTAGCGGGGGGGCCCTCAACACCGGGGAGCTGTTTTTT
d_call: TRBD1; j_call: TRBJ1-5; v_call: TRBV6-5; clone_size: -; cdr3_aa: CASALLGQGDQPQHF; cdr3_nt: TGTGCCAGCGCCCTACTTGGACAGGGCGATCAGCCCCAGCATTTT
d_call: TRBD1; j_call: TRBJ2-7; v_call: TRBV14; clone_size: -; cdr3_aa: CASSPDRGYEQYF; cdr3_nt: TGTGCCAGCAGCCCGGACAGGGGCTACGAGCAGTACTTC
d_call: -; j_call: TRBJ1-2; v_call: TRBV15; clone_size: -; cdr3_aa: CATSSSDSSYGYTF; cdr3_nt: TGTGCCACCAGCAGCAGCGACAGTAGTTATGGCTACACCTTC
d_call: -; j_call: TRBJ2-7; v_call: TRBV29-1; clone_size: -; cdr3_aa: CSVEATEGYEQYF; cdr3_nt: TGCAGCGTTGAAGCGACCGAGGGTTACGAGCAGTACTTC
d_call: -; j_call: TRBJ2-5; v_call: TRBV7-8; clone_size: -; cdr3_aa: CASSLIYQETQYF; cdr3_nt: TGTGCCAGCAGCTTAATATACCAAGAGACCCAGTACTTC
d_call: -; j_call: TRBJ1-5; v_call: TRBV19; clone_size: -; cdr3_aa: CASTSLPGQGDQPQHF; cdr3_nt: TGTGCCAGTACCTCATTGCCCGGGCAGGGTGATCAGCCCCAGCATTTT
d_call: -; j_call: TRBJ1-1; v_call: TRBV27; clone_size: -; cdr3_aa: CASSVAAVGTEAFF; cdr3_nt: TGTGCCAGCAGCGTGGCGGCGGTAGGCACTGAAGCTTTCTTT
d_call: TRBD2; j_call: TRBJ2-7; v_call: TRBV5-5; clone_size: -; cdr3_aa: CATRVAGVADEQYF; cdr3_nt: TGTGCCACCCGGGTAGCGGGAGTGGCTGACGAGCAGTACTTC
d_call: -; j_call: TRBJ2-7; v_call: TRBV20-1; clone_size: -; cdr3_aa: CSASPDYEQYF; cdr3_nt: TGCAGTGCTAGTCCGGACTACGAGCAGTACTTC
d_call: TRBD2; j_call: TRBJ2-4; v_call: TRBV4-1; clone_size: -; cdr3_aa: CASSQLTPSAGGAKNIQYF; cdr3_nt: TGCGCCAGCAGCCAGCTAACCCCGTCAGCGGGAGGAGCCAAAAACATTCAGTACTTC
d_call: TRBD1; j_call: TRBJ2-5; v_call: TRBV7-9; clone_size: -; cdr3_aa: CASTKTGGGETQYF; cdr3_nt: TGTGCCAGCACCAAAACAGGGGGCGGTGAGACCCAGTACTTC
d_call: -; j_call: TRBJ1-5; v_call: TRBV4-1; clone_size: -; cdr3_aa: CASSYASGIQPQHF; cdr3_nt: TGCGCCAGCAGCTACGCCTCAGGGATTCAGCCCCAGCATTTT
d_call: -; j_call: TRBJ2-7; v_call: TRBV2; clone_size: few; cdr3_aa: CATDSRGESYEQYF; cdr3_nt: TGTGCCACGGACTCCAGGGGTGAATCCTACGAGCAGTACTTC
d_call: -; j_call: TRBJ1-3; v_call: TRBV5-1; clone_size: few; cdr3_aa: CASSYGNTIYF; cdr3_nt: TGCGCCAGCAGCTATGGAAACACCATATATTTT
d_call: -; j_call: TRBJ2-6; v_call: TRBV4-1; clone_size: -; cdr3_aa: CASSQVRSGVGANVLTF; cdr3_nt: TGCGCCAGCAGCCAAGTCAGGTCAGGGGTCGGGGCCAACGTCCTGACTTTC
d_call: -; j_call: TRBJ1-6; v_call: TRBV2; clone_size: -; cdr3_aa: CAREGPNSPLHF; cdr3_nt: TGTGCCAGGGAGGGGCCCAATTCACCCCTCCACTTT
d_call: -; j_call: TRBJ2-1; v_call: TRBV13; clone_size: -; cdr3_aa: CASSSLARSNEQFF; cdr3_nt: TGTGCCAGCAGCTCACTCGCTAGGAGCAATGAGCAGTTCTTC
d_call: -; j_call: TRBJ2-5; v_call: TRBV13; clone_size: -; cdr3_aa: CASSLLQETQYF; cdr3_nt: TGTGCCAGCAGCTTGTTACAAGAGACCCAGTACTTC
d_call: -; j_call: TRBJ2-7; v_call: TRBV6-5; clone_size: -; cdr3_aa: CASSYSAGRGYEQYF; cdr3_nt: TGTGCCAGCAGTTACTCGGCCGGCAGGGGCTACGAGCAGTACTTC
d_call: TRBD2; j_call: TRBJ2-1; v_call: TRBV2; clone_size: few; cdr3_aa: CASRASGGRGEQFF; cdr3_nt: TGTGCCAGCAGAGCTAGCGGGGGACGGGGTGAGCAGTTCTTC
d_call: TRBD1; j_call: TRBJ2-7; v_call: TRBV7-9; clone_size: -; cdr3_aa: CASSGDRHYEQYF; cdr3_nt: TGTGCCAGCAGCGGGGACAGGCACTACGAGCAGTACTTC
d_call: TRBD2; j_call: TRBJ2-1; v_call: TRBV19; clone_size: few; cdr3_aa: CATLAGREQFF; cdr3_nt: TGTGCCACGCTAGCGGGACGCGAGCAGTTCTTC
d_call: -; j_call: TRBJ2-7; v_call: TRBV30; clone_size: once; cdr3_aa: CAWSLTLSYEQYF; cdr3_nt: TGTGCCTGGAGCCTGACCCTCTCCTACGAGCAGTACTTC
d_call: TRBD2; j_call: TRBJ2-7; v_call: TRBV7-9; clone_size: -; cdr3_aa: CASSSTSGSVGEQYF; cdr3_nt: TGTGCCAGCAGCTCGACTAGCGGGAGTGTTGGGGAGCAGTACTTC
d_call: TRBD2; j_call: TRBJ2-1; v_call: TRBV28; clone_size: -; cdr3_aa: CASSFGRGGNNEQFF; cdr3_nt: TGTGCCAGCAGTTTTGGGCGGGGGGGAAACAATGAGCAGTTCTTC
d_call: TRBD2; j_call: TRBJ2-7; v_call: TRBV7-9; clone_size: -; cdr3_aa: CASSPRGDPYEQYF; cdr3_nt: TGTGCCAGCAGCCCGCGGGGGGATCCCTACGAGCAGTACTTC
d_call: TRBD1; j_call: TRBJ2-6; v_call: TRBV10-3; clone_size: -; cdr3_aa: CAISEVGTGVSGANVLTF; cdr3_nt: TGTGCCATCAGTGAGGTGGGGACAGGCGTCTCTGGGGCCAACGTCCTGACTTTC
d_call: -; j_call: TRBJ1-1; v_call: TRBV6-5; clone_size: -; cdr3_aa: CASSYPSGLNTEAFF; cdr3_nt: TGTGCCAGCAGTTACCCCTCAGGTCTGAACACTGAAGCTTTCTTT
d_call: -; j_call: TRBJ1-5; v_call: TRBV5-6; clone_size: -; cdr3_aa: CASSLGDQPQHF; cdr3_nt: TGTGCCAGCAGCTTGGGGGATCAGCCCCAGCATTTT
d_call: TRBD2; j_call: TRBJ2-7; v_call: TRBV4-2; clone_size: -; cdr3_aa: CASSQQGSGGASYEQYF; cdr3_nt: TGTGCCAGCAGCCAACAGGGTAGCGGGGGGGCCTCCTACGAGCAGTACTTC
d_call: -; j_call: TRBJ2-4; v_call: TRBV11-3; clone_size: -; cdr3_aa: CASSLRGGTTLAKNIQYF; cdr3_nt: TGTGCCAGCAGCTTGAGGGGCGGGACAACCCTAGCCAAAAACATTCAGTACTTC
d_call: -; j_call: TRBJ2-5; v_call: TRBV5-6; clone_size: -; cdr3_aa: CASSLRRATRGTQYF; cdr3_nt: TGTGCCAGCAGCTTGAGGCGGGCCACCCGGGGGACCCAGTACTTC
d_call: TRBD1; j_call: TRBJ1-2; v_call: TRBV2; clone_size: -; cdr3_aa: CAQQGGPNYGYTF; cdr3_nt: TGTGCCCAGCAGGGGGGACCTAACTATGGCTACACCTTC
d_call: -; j_call: TRBJ2-7; v_call: TRBV19; clone_size: once; cdr3_aa: CASSIGTGGSYEQYF; cdr3_nt: TGTGCCAGTAGTATTGGGACTGGAGGCTCCTACGAGCAGTACTTC
d_call: -; j_call: TRBJ1-1; v_call: TRBV7-9; clone_size: -; cdr3_aa: CASLDGNTEAFF; cdr3_nt: TGTGCCAGCCTGGACGGGAACACTGAAGCTTTCTTT
d_call: -; j_call: TRBJ2-3; v_call: TRBV27; clone_size: -; cdr3_aa: CASTPVLGDTQYF; cdr3_nt: TGTGCCAGTACTCCCGTCCTGGGGGATACGCAGTATTTT
d_call: -; j_call: TRBJ2-7; v_call: TRBV6-5; clone_size: -; cdr3_aa: CATQFGRDEQYF; cdr3_nt: TGTGCCACCCAGTTTGGGCGGGACGAGCAGTACTTC
d_call: -; j_call: TRBJ2-2; v_call: TRBV4-3; clone_size: -; cdr3_aa: CASSRDGGANTGELFF; cdr3_nt: TGCGCCAGCAGCCGCGACGGTGGCGCGAATACCGGGGAGCTGTTTTTT
d_call: -; j_call: TRBJ2-3; v_call: TRBV30; clone_size: -; cdr3_aa: CAWSETDTQYF; cdr3_nt: TGTGCCTGGAGTGAGACAGATACGCAGTATTTT
d_call: -; j_call: TRBJ1-2; v_call: TRBV27; clone_size: few; cdr3_aa: CASSPGYGYTF; cdr3_nt: TGTGCCAGCAGTCCGGGCTATGGCTACACCTTC
d_call: TRBD1; j_call: TRBJ2-7; v_call: TRBV4-3; clone_size: -; cdr3_aa: CASSQDLQGEYEQYF; cdr3_nt: TGCGCCAGCAGCCAAGATCTACAGGGGGAATACGAGCAGTACTTC
d_call: TRBD1; j_call: TRBJ1-2; v_call: TRBV7-9; clone_size: -; cdr3_aa: CASNLDRANGYTF; cdr3_nt: TGTGCCAGCAACTTAGACAGGGCTAACGGCTACACCTTC
d_call: TRBD2; j_call: TRBJ2-5; v_call: TRBV2; clone_size: once; cdr3_aa: CARTGTTGETQYF; cdr3_nt: TGTGCCAGAACCGGGACTACCGGGGAGACCCAGTACTTC
d_call: -; j_call: TRBJ2-2; v_call: TRBV4-1; clone_size: -; cdr3_aa: CASSQDNTGELFF; cdr3_nt: TGCGCCAGCAGCCAAGATAACACCGGGGAGCTGTTTTTT
d_call: -; j_call: TRBJ2-2; v_call: TRBV27; clone_size: -; cdr3_aa: CASSLEGTGELFF; cdr3_nt: TGTGCCAGCAGTTTAGAGGGGACCGGGGAGCTGTTTTTT
d_call: -; j_call: TRBJ2-7; v_call: TRBV29-1; clone_size: -; cdr3_aa: CSVCEQGVDEQYF; cdr3_nt: TGCAGCGTTTGTGAACAGGGAGTCGACGAGCAGTACTTC